Below, 29 T cell receptor beta chains from the same sample are listed, as sequenced in a study of T cells in Graves' hyperthyroidism and ophthalmopathy (dated by TCRdb to between 2019 and 2020). The method was multiplex PCR. The run used an Illumina HiSeq 2000. TCR beta CDR3 regions were amplified from RNA transcripts. The first round of RT-PCR for the TCR CDR3 was performed with the HTBI primer set and the Qiagen OneStep RT-PCR kit. The public reads were reprocessed in TCRdb via fastp at Q25 and MiXCR, keeping in-frame beta chains. A single entry per CDR3 protein holds the most common genes and DNA from its merged rows. Present in this sample are approximately 600,000 distinct CDR3 sequences, around 21% of which were seen just once. The top ten constitute over 30% of the sample. The sequencing sample was made of blood. The receptors were gathered from a man aged 25-45 years with Graves' ophthalmopathy.

This clonotype has more than one count but fewer than ten. A read error may explain this, as a much larger clone is one base away. This chain links TRBV28 with TRBJ1-6; D unresolved. The V end was cut by 1 base, the J end by 5 bases, with 0 bases between. The CDR3 runs to 12 residues. CDR1 is MDHEN and CDR2 is SYDVKM in the germline V gene. DNA for the CDR3: TGTGCCAGCAGTTTATATAATTCACCCCTCCACTTT. This encodes CASSLYNSPLHF.

A few counts support this clonotype. The chain combines TRBV13 with TRBJ2-7, with D unresolved. This CDR3 is built from 15 residues. V lost 4 bases, J lost 6 bases, and 19 bases lay in between. The germline V gene has CDR1 PRHDT and CDR2 FYEKMQ (reference sequence). The CDR3 loop reads CASSSNTLTPTEQYF. Written as DNA, the CDR3 is TGTGCCAGCAGCTCAAACACTCTAACCCCCACCGAGCAGTACTTC.

This clonotype was seen only a few times. The V and J genes are TRBV3-1 and TRBJ1-3; no reliable D call. V was cut by 1 base and J by 0 bases, with 16 bases left in between. CDR1 and CDR2 (germline): LGHDT, YNNKEL (reference sequence). The length of the CDR3 is 18 residues. The CDR3 DNA reads as TGTGCCAGCAGCCAAGGTGTACAGAGGGCGAGCTCTGGAAACACCATATATTTT. Residues: CASSQGVQRASSGNTIYF.

Ten or more counts support this clonotype. The chain couples TRBV9 to TRBJ1-2; TRBD1 agrees at 7 bases. The CDR3 runs to 14 residues. Trimming cost V 3 bases and J 6 bases; bases outside gene matches: 8. Germline V lookup: CDR1 SGDLS, CDR2 YYNGEE. The CDR3 region is CASSAGQAADGYTF. As DNA, the CDR3 is TGTGCCAGCAGCGCCGGACAGGCTGCGGATGGCTACACCTTC.

The chain is built from TRBV25-1 and TRBJ2-7, with D tentatively TRBD1 (7 bases). V was trimmed by 4 bases and J by 3 bases, leaving 16 bases between them. Germline CDR1 is MGHDK and CDR2 is SYGVNS. There are 15 residues in the CDR3. CDR3 region: CASSGGGDSGYEQYF. CDR3 DNA: TGTGCCAGCAGTGGCGGAGGGGACAGTGGCTACGAGCAGTACTTC.

This chain connects TRBV27 to TRBJ2-5, with D hard to call. The CDR3 is 16 residues long. CDR1 is MNHEY, CDR2 SMNVEV, per germline (reference sequence). V was cut by 0 bases and J by 3 bases, with 14 bases left in between. In DNA, the CDR3 is TGTGCCAGCAGTTTATCGCTGTCGGCAGGCGAAGAGACCCAGTACTTC. Translated: CASSLSLSAGEETQYF.

This clonotype showed up many times. The junction shows a germline mismatch at one end, possibly a read error. CDR3 residues: CASGFLMNTEAFF. CDR3 DNA: TGTGCCAGCGGTTTTCTCATGAACACTGAAGCTTTCTTT. The chain links TRBV28 to TRBJ1-1; no firm D call. This CDR3 has 13 residues. Germline V gene sequence: CDR1 MDHEN, CDR2 SYDVKM.

The chain carries TRBV4-1 and TRBJ2-2; 8 positions agree with TRBD1. The CDR3 is 16 residues long. V trimming: 3 bases; J trimming: 7 bases; junction bases outside the gene matches: 10. Germline CDR1 MGHRA, CDR2 YSYEKL. CDR3 sequence (DNA): TGCGCCAGCAGCCACCTGGGCCAGGGGGCGGGCGGGGAGCTGTTTTTT. Translation gives CASSHLGQGAGGELFF.

This clonotype was counted at least ten times. The V call is TRBV27, the J call TRBJ2-1; no definite D call. Germline V gene lookup returns CDR1 MNHEY and CDR2 SMNVEV (reference sequence). The CDR3 extends over 14 amino acids. Trimming took 5 bases from V and 3 from J, leaving 11 bases between them. CDR3 residues: CASSEVQLYNEQFF. For the CDR3, the DNA is TGTGCCAGCAGTGAAGTACAGCTCTACAATGAGCAGTTCTTC.

This clonotype was seen ten or more times. V and J are TRBV28 and TRBJ2-3; possible D gene TRBD2, 5 bases. The CDR3 runs to 13 residues. Trimming removed 5 bases at V and 2 bases at J, with 8 bases between. CDR1 and CDR2 from the germline V gene are MDHEN and SYDVKM. CDR3 DNA: TGTGCCAGCAGTAGCGGAATCACAGATACGCAGTATTTT. This encodes CASSSGITDTQYF.

V is TRBV2 and J is TRBJ2-2; 8 bases agree with TRBD2. The ends lost 8 bases at V and 6 bases at J; junction bases unmatched: 2. CDR3 length: 12 amino acids. The germline CDR1 and CDR2 sequences are SNHLY and FYNNEI. CDR3 sequence: CASQRESGELFF. CDR3 DNA sequence: TGTGCCAGCCAGCGGGAGTCCGGGGAGCTGTTTTTT.

This chain connects TRBV9 to TRBJ2-3; D gene ambiguous. CDR3 length equals 15 residues. Germline V CDR1 and CDR2: SGDLS, YYNGEE. The ends were cut back, 1 base at V and 3 bases at J, with 12 bases in the middle. In DNA form, the CDR3 reads TGTGCCAGCAGCGTAACCGGGCAGGAAACAGATACGCAGTATTTT. This gives the protein CASSVTGQETDTQYF.

A few counts support this clonotype. The rearrangement joins TRBV24-1 to TRBJ1-1; D uncertain. This CDR3 has 13 residues. The germline gives CDR1 KGHDR, CDR2 SFDVKD. V was pared by 1 base and J by 3 bases, with 5 bases between. CDR3 nucleotides: TGTGCCACCAGTGATTTCTCGGACACTGAAGCTTTCTTT. Translated: CATSDFSDTEAFF.

This clonotype has a count of ten or more. The chain is built from TRBV20-1 and TRBJ2-3; 9 bases are a match to TRBD2. Germline CDR1 reads DFQATT; CDR2 reads SNEGSKA (reference sequence). The V and J ends lost 4 bases and 1 base, in that order; junction bases with no gene match: 6. There are 15 residues in the CDR3. Here the CDR3 reads CSATPPSGGTDTQYF. CDR3 bases: TGCAGTGCTACCCCCCCTAGCGGGGGCACAGATACGCAGTATTTT.

This clonotype has just a few counts. The chain couples TRBV20-1 to TRBJ1-5, with 9 bases that match TRBD1. The CDR3 runs to 14 residues. The junction had 6 bases not matched to a gene; V was cut back by 3 bases and J by 6 bases. Germline assignment: CDR1 DFQATT and CDR2 SNEGSKA (reference sequence). In nucleotides, the CDR3 is TGCAGTGCTAGCTCGGACAGGGGAGGTCAGCCCCAGCATTTT. Translated: CSASSDRGGQPQHF.

This clonotype has ten or more counts. This chain connects TRBV7-9 to TRBJ2-3; 10 positions match TRBD2. The CDR3 has 17 residues. Germline lookup yields CDR1 SEHNR and CDR2 FQNEAQ (reference sequence). V shed 3 bases and J 8 bases; nucleotides not matched to a gene: 14. CDR3 DNA: TGTGCCAGCAGCTTGGTGTCTAGCGGGAGCGGGCCCGGTACGCAGTATTTT. Protein sequence: CASSLVSSGSGPGTQYF.

This sequence joins TRBV7-2 and TRBJ2-7; D is ambiguous. CDR3 size: 15 residues. V gave up 0 bases and J gave up 3 bases, with 12 bases separating them. The germline gives CDR1 SGHTA, CDR2 FQGNSA. The CDR3: CASSLAEGLGYEQYF. The CDR3 bases are TGTGCCAGCAGCTTAGCGGAAGGATTGGGCTACGAGCAGTACTTC.

This clonotype was observed a few times. Here the CDR3 reads CASSRAGGHGAYEQYF. The CDR3 nucleotides are TGTGCCAGCAGCCGAGCGGGAGGACACGGGGCCTACGAGCAGTACTTC. The chain carries TRBV3-1 and TRBJ2-7; 9 bases are shared with TRBD2. V was pared by 4 bases and J by 2 bases, with 9 bases of the junction left unmatched. The CDR3 is 16 amino acids. Germline V lookup: CDR1 LGHDT, CDR2 YNNKEL (reference sequence).

This chain links TRBV12-3 or TRBV12-4 with TRBJ2-1; a weak D match, TRBD2 (6 bases). This CDR3 region has 16 residues. V lost 3 bases and J lost 3, with 15 bases in between. The CDR3 nucleotides are TGTGCCAGCAGTTTGGAGGGGCGGCGCGGCTACAATGAGCAGTTCTTC. The encoded protein is CASSLEGRRGYNEQFF.

V is TRBV9 and J is TRBJ1-4; 8 bases align to TRBD1. Germline loops: CDR1 SGDLS, CDR2 YYNGEE. V trimming: 4 bases; J trimming: 8 bases; junction bases outside the gene matches: 10. This CDR3 spans 15 amino acids. The CDR3 loop reads CASSPTGGMGEKLFF. The CDR3 DNA is TGTGCCAGCAGCCCAACAGGGGGAATGGGAGAAAAACTGTTTTTT. Full variable domain (remainder filled in from reference TRBV9 and TRBJ1-4): DSGVTQTPKHLITATGQRVTLRCSPRSGDLSVYWYQQSLDQGLQFLIQYYNGEERAKGNILERFSAQQFPDLHSELNLSSLELGDSALYFCASSPTGGMGEKLFFGSGTQLSVL.

This clonotype occurred a few times. This chain uses TRBV19 with TRBJ1-1; TRBD1 agrees at 11 bases. Germline trimming cut 4 bases from V and 4 bases from J; bases unmatched to any gene: 8. Germline V gene lookup returns CDR1 LNHDA and CDR2 SQIVND (reference sequence). This CDR3 has 16 amino acids. Written as DNA, the CDR3 is TGTGCCAGTAGTAAAAACCTCGGGACAGGGGGCACTGAAGCTTTCTTT. Translated: CASSKNLGTGGTEAFF. Looking up the rest from reference TRBV19 and TRBJ1-1 gives the full variable domain: DGGITQSPKYLFRKEGQNVTLSCEQNLNHDAMYWYRQDPGQGLRLIYYSQIVNDFQKGDIAEGYSVSREKKESFPLTVTSAQKNPTAFYLCASSKNLGTGGTEAFFGQGTRLTVV.

The sample holds a few counts of this clonotype. This sequence joins TRBV6-4 and TRBJ2-2; the match to TRBD1 covers 7 bases. CDR3 length equals 24 residues. Germline loops: CDR1 MRHNA, CDR2 SNTAGT. V gave up 4 bases and J gave up 2 bases; unmatched junction bases: 31. CDR3 region: CASSGSREWGGPYTGQSNTGELFF. In DNA form, the CDR3 reads TGTGCCAGCAGTGGGAGCCGTGAGTGGGGCGGGCCGTACACGGGACAGAGCAACACCGGGGAGCTGTTTTTT.

The chain joins TRBV7-9 to TRBJ2-1; TRBD1 might be the D (6 bases). CDR3 length: 16 amino acids. Trimming pared 3 bases from V and 5 bases from J, leaving 17 bases between. Germline V CDR1 and CDR2: SEHNR, FQNEAQ (reference sequence). The CDR3 spells CASSFYSGGGDNEQFF. In DNA, the CDR3 is TGTGCCAGCAGCTTCTATAGTGGGGGCGGCGACAATGAGCAGTTCTTC.

The sample holds many counts of this clonotype. V usage is TRBV7-2 and J usage is TRBJ2-1; 10 nucleotides align to TRBD2. This CDR3 contains 14 residues. Germline lookup yields CDR1 SGHTA and CDR2 FQGNSA. V gave up 3 bases and J gave up 10 bases; unmatched junction bases: 6. CDR3 sequence reads: CASSFLPAGGEQFF. Written as DNA, the CDR3 is TGTGCCAGCAGCTTCCTCCCAGCGGGAGGGGAGCAGTTCTTC.

This clonotype has a count of ten or more. The chain carries TRBV2 and TRBJ1-2; D call uncertain. This CDR3 has 11 amino acids. Germline V gene lookup returns CDR1 SNHLY and CDR2 FYNNEI. The ends were cut back, 1 base at V and 6 bases at J, with 3 bases in the middle. CDR3 region: CASSEGDGYTF. The DNA for the CDR3 is TGTGCCAGCAGTGAAGGGGATGGCTACACCTTC. The full variable domain, with the rest looked up from reference TRBV2 and TRBJ1-2, is EPEVTQTPSHQVTQMGQEVILRCVPISNHLYFYWYRQILGQKVEFLVSFYNNEISEKSEIFDDQFSVERPDGSNFTLKIRSTKLEDSAMYFCASSEGDGYTFGSGTRLTVV.

V is TRBV5-5 and J is TRBJ2-7; 8 nucleotides line up with TRBD1. This CDR3 comprises 17 residues. The germline CDR1 and CDR2 sequences are SGHKS and YYEKEE (reference sequence). The ends lost 4 bases at V and 7 bases at J; junction bases unmatched: 19. The CDR3 DNA is TGTGCCAGCAGCCGGAGGGAAGGTACAGGGGGGAGAGGGGAGCAGTACTTC. Translated, it gives CASSRREGTGGRGEQYF. Complete variable domain (other parts from reference TRBV5-5 and TRBJ2-7): DAGVTQSPTHLIKTRGQQVTLRCSPISGHKSVSWYQQVLGQGPQFIFQYYEKEERGRGNFPDRFSARQFPNYSSELNVNALLLGDSALYLCASSRREGTGGRGEQYFGPGTRLTVT.

This clonotype came up a few times. The chain has TRBV3-1 and TRBJ2-7; the match to TRBD1 covers 8 bases. CDR3 length: 14 amino acids. Germline values: CDR1 LGHDT, CDR2 YNNKEL (reference sequence). Trimming at V came to 0 bases and at J to 5 bases, leaving 3 bases not matched to a gene. CDR3 residues: CASSQDDRGDEQYF. The CDR3 region has the DNA TGTGCCAGCAGCCAAGATGACAGGGGAGACGAGCAGTACTTC.

This clonotype occurred a few times. At one end the junction does not follow the germline gene, possibly because of a read error. This rearrangement joins TRBV12-3 or TRBV12-4 to TRBJ2-3, with TRBD2 matching 9 bases. This CDR3 spans 15 amino acids. CDR3 sequence reads: CAGSFSGRSTDTQYF. Here the CDR3 DNA reads TGTGCCGGCAGTTTTAGCGGGAGAAGCACAGATACGCAGTATTTT.

This clonotype was seen more than once but under ten times. The CDR3 sequence is CAWSRGQGTLTLTTNEKLFF. Here the CDR3 DNA reads TGTGCCTGGAGTAGGGGACAGGGGACTTTGACCCTGACAACTAATGAAAAACTGTTTTTT. The V call is TRBV30, the J call TRBJ1-4; 10 bases match TRBD1. The germline V gene encodes CDR1 GTSNPN and CDR2 SVGIG (reference sequence). The V and J ends lost 2 bases and 0 bases, in that order; junction bases with no gene match: 15. CDR3 length equals 20 residues.